In its sample, the clone carrying this T cell receptor (beta chain) was seen a few times. Its antigen is unknown. The junction differs from germline at one of its ends, possibly a read error. CDR1 is KGHSH, CDR2 LQKENI, per germline. This CDR3 comprises 14 residues. The sample belongs to a study of T cells in Graves' hyperthyroidism and ophthalmopathy. Findings and limits, study-wide: Within blood appeared most thyroid clonotypes that had expanded above 0.001.

TCR beta CDR3 regions were amplified from RNA transcripts. The TCR CDR3 was amplified in a first-round RT-PCR using the HTBI primer set. TCRdb ran MiXCR on the multiplex PCR reads and lists one entry per CDR3 protein. Here the sample spans under 200,000 distinct CDR3 sequences, about 9.4% being singletons. Clinical symptoms, serum thyroxine and TRAb, thyroid ultrasound and orbital computed tomography together formed the diagnostic basis. The source of the PBMCs was approximately 10 ml of fresh peripheral blood. Material for sequencing was blood. This receptor was obtained from a woman younger than 35 with Graves' hyperthyroidism that later progressed to Graves' ophthalmopathy. The chain joins TRBV18 to TRBJ2-2, with D unclear. This chain's CDR3 is CASSLDPSTRELFF. The CDR3 DNA is TGTGCCAGCTCCCTAGACCCCAGCACCAGGGAGCTGTTTTTT.